The clone carrying this TCR beta chain occurred a few times. The data belong to a study of T-cell memory formation after mild COVID-19. With 7 bases removed from V and 4 bases from J, the gap between germline ends came to 10 bases. The CDR3 has 12 residues. From germline, CDR1 is SGHRS and CDR2 YFSETQ. TCRdb fed the 5' RACE reads into MiXCR, producing one record per CDR3 protein. The table shows about 180,000 distinct CDR3 sequences, with roughly 17% occurring only once. V is TRBV5-1 and J is TRBJ2-3; possibly TRBD1 for D (5 bases). The clonotype was recovered from an adult woman who had mild COVID-19 (a few samples of this study predate the infection). Cell type and time point are not known. The material sequenced was PBMCs or a T cell subset sorted from them (not recorded which). CDR3 residues: CASAGPSDTQYF. CDR3 nucleotide sequence: TGCGCCAGCGCAGGGCCCTCAGATACGCAGTATTTT.